This T cell receptor beta chain was identified in a study of CD8 T cells in ankylosing spondylitis. Making use of molecular barcodes, quantitative 5'-RACE generated TCR beta libraries. TCRdb itself ran the 5' RACE reads through MiXCR, one entry per CDR3 protein. This repertoire shows about 220,000 distinct CDR3 sequences, under 30% found once; its top ten account for under 7%. Germline CDR1 SGHRS, CDR2 YFSETQ. Trimming cost V 3 bases and J 3 bases, with 10 bases left between them. The CDR3 is 14 residues long. This clonotype was observed once. V and J are TRBV5-1 and TRBJ1-5; possibly TRBD1 for D (5 bases). Input material: blood, either unsorted or a sorted T cell fraction (not recorded which). This TCR came from a male donor with ankylosing spondylitis or in good health (not recorded which). The CDR3 DNA sequence: TGCGCCAGCAGCTCGGGGGGTATCAATCAGCCCCAGCATTTT. Translation gives CASSSGGINQPQHF.